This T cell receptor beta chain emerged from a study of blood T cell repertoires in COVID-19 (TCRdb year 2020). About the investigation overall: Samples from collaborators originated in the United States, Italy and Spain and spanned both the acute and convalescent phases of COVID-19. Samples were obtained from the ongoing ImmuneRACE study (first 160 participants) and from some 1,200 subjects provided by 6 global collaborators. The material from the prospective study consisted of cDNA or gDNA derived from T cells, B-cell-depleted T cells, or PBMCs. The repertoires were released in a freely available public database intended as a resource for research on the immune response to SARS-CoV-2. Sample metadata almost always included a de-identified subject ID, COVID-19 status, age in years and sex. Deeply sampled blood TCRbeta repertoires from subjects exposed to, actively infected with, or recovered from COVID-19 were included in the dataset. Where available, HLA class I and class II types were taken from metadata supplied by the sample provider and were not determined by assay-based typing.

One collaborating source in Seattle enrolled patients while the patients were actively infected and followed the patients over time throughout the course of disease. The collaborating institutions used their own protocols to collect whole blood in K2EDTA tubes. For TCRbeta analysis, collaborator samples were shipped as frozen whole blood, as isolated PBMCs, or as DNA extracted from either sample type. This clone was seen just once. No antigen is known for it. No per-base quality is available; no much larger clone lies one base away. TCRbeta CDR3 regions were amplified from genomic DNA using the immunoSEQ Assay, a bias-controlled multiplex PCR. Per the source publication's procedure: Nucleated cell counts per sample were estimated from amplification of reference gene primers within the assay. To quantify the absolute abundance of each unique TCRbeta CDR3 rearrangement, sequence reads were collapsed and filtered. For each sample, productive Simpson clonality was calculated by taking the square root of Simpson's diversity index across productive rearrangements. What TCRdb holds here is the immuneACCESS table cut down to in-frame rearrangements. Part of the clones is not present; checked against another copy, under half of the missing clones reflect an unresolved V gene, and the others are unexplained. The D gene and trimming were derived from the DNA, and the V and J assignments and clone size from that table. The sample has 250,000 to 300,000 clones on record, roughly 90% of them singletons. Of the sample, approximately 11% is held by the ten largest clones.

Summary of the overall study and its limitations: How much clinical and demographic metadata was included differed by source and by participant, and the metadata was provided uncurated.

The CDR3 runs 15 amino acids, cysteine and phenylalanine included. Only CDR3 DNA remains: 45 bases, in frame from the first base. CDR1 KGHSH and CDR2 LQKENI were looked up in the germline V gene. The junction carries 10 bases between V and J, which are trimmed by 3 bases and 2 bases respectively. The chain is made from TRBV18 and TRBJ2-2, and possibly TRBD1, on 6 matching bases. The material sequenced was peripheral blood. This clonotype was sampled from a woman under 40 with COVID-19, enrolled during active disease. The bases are TGTGCCAGCTCACCGCAACAGGGTAACACCGGGGAGCTGTTTTTT. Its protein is CASSPQQGNTGELFF.